This is a list of T cell receptor beta chains from one sample in a study of shared clonotypes between healthy human individuals. Profiled with immunoSEQ multiplex PCR; TCRdb holds only in-frame clones, not every one. Of around 640,000 clones in the sample, about 96% were seen once. The specimen sequenced was naive CD8+ T cells sorted from blood. These receptors originate from a young woman in good health. Both conserved end residues are part of each CDR3. D genes are given only for firm matches. Part of the rows lack a size; the others show once, few, many or a class for expanded clones.

TRBJ2-6,-,-,TRBV28,TGTGCCAGCAGCGACTCTGGGGCCAACGTCCTGACTTTC,CASSDSGANVLTF
TRBJ2-7,-,TRBD2,TRBV2,TGTGCCAGCAGTGAAGCGCTTCGCGGGAGTTCCTCCGAGCAGTACTTC,CASSEALRGSSSEQYF
TRBJ2-5,-,-,TRBV11-2,TGTGCCAGCAGCTCCCCGGAGGGTGCTTTGTACCAAGAGACCCAGTACTTC,CASSSPEGALYQETQYF
TRBJ2-7,-,TRBD2,TRBV5-4,TGTGCCAGCAGCCCCCCAAGCGGGGCCTCCTACGAGCAGTACTTC,CASSPPSGASYEQYF
TRBJ2-5,-,-,TRBV13,TGTGCCAGCAGCTTAGGGTACCCCTCGAGGGACCAGTACTTC,CASSLGYPSRDQYF
TRBJ2-2,-,TRBD2,TRBV27,TGTGCCAGCAGCGGCGAACTAGCGGGAGTGGGCACCGGGGAGCTGTTTTTT,CASSGELAGVGTGELFF
TRBJ2-5,-,TRBD1,TRBV14,TGTGCCAGCAGCTCCCGAGACAGGGAGAAGACCCAGTACTTC,CASSSRDREKTQYF
TRBJ2-7,-,-,TRBV27,TGTGCCAGCAACCCAACCGGGACAACATACGAGCAGTACTTC,CASNPTGTTYEQYF
TRBJ2-1,-,TRBD2,TRBV4-2,TGTGCCAGCAGCCAAGATCCTAGCGGGCCCTGGAGGTTCAATGAGCAGTTCTTC,CASSQDPSGPWRFNEQFF
TRBJ1-5,-,-,TRBV19,TGTGCCAGTAGTATAGTACCGGGGGGCAATCAGCCCCAGCATTTT,CASSIVPGGNQPQHF
TRBJ2-1,-,-,TRBV19,TGTGCCAGTAGTCCGACAGCTAATGAGCAGTTCTTC,CASSPTANEQFF
TRBJ2-3,-,TRBD2,TRBV9,TGTGCCAGCGGGCTAGCGGGAGGGATGGATACGCAGTATTTT,CASGLAGGMDTQYF
TRBJ2-1,-,-,TRBV11-2,TGTGCCAGCAGCGGCAGACTGAAGAGCTCCTACAATGAGCAGTTCTTC,CASSGRLKSSYNEQFF
TRBJ2-1,-,-,TRBV11-2,TGTGCCAGCACCGGGGTTGGGGACCCCTCCTACAATGAGCAGTTCTTC,CASTGVGDPSYNEQFF
TRBJ2-7,once,TRBD2,TRBV27,TGTGCCAGCAGTGACAGGACTAGCGGGTACGAGCAGTACTTC,CASSDRTSGYEQYF
TRBJ1-4,-,-,TRBV28,TGTGCCAGCAGCTCTCCGGGGGAGCTAACTAATGAAAAACTGTTTTTT,CASSSPGELTNEKLFF
TRBJ2-7,-,TRBD2,TRBV6-6,TGTGCCAGCAGTTACTATCCTAGCGGGACCGGGGACGAGCAGTACTTC,CASSYYPSGTGDEQYF
TRBJ2-1,-,TRBD2,TRBV25-1,TGTGCCAGCAGTTTTAGCGGGAGGGCCGGTGAGCAGTTCTTC,CASSFSGRAGEQFF
TRBJ2-7,-,-,TRBV6-1,TGTGCCAGCAGTGAAGCGACACATACCTACGAGCAGTACTTC,CASSEATHTYEQYF
TRBJ1-1,-,-,TRBV16,TGTGCCAGCAGCCAGCCCAGCGGCACACCCCTTGTAGCTTTCTTT,CASSQPSGTPLVAFF
TRBJ1-1,-,-,TRBV11-2,TGTGCCAGCAGCTTAGATTCATATGAAGCTTTCTTT,CASSLDSYEAFF
TRBJ1-5,-,-,TRBV19,TGTGCCAGTAGTAACCCGGTGGGACAATATAGCAATCAGCCCCAGCATTTT,CASSNPVGQYSNQPQHF
TRBJ1-3,-,-,TRBV28,TGTGCCAGCAGTTTAGCAGATAGAAACACCATATATTTT,CASSLADRNTIYF
TRBJ2-5,-,TRBD1,TRBV27,TGTGCCAGCAGTCCCGGGACAGGGGGTATGGAGACCCAGTACTTC,CASSPGTGGMETQYF
TRBJ1-3,-,TRBD1,TRBV2,TGTGCCAGCAGTGTCCGGGACAGGGGGGACACCATATATTTT,CASSVRDRGDTIYF
TRBJ1-2,-,-,TRBV18,TGTGCCAGCTCAACAGGGAATGGCTACACCTTC,CASSTGNGYTF
TRBJ2-5,-,-,TRBV27,TGTGCCAGCAGTTTATACCCGACCGGGCAAGAGACCCAGTACTTC,CASSLYPTGQETQYF
TRBJ2-7,-,-,TRBV4-1,TGCGCCAGCAGCCACGCGGGGTCAAGTTCCTACGAGCAGTACTTC,CASSHAGSSSYEQYF
TRBJ2-1,-,-,TRBV11-2,TGTGCCAGCAGGGACCTCAATGAGCAGTTCTTC,CASRDLNEQFF
TRBJ1-1,-,TRBD1,TRBV19,TGTGCCAGTAGTCAACCCGGGACAGGGAACACTGAAGCTTTCTTT,CASSQPGTGNTEAFF
TRBJ2-2,-,-,TRBV5-8,TGTGCCAGCGGGAGCGGGAACACCGGGGAGCTGTTTTTT,CASGSGNTGELFF
TRBJ2-7,-,-,TRBV4-2,TGTGCCAGCAGCCAAGAGTCCTTCCTCGAGGGGTTATACGAGCAGTACTTC,CASSQESFLEGLYEQYF
TRBJ2-2,-,-,TRBV7-3,TGTGCCAGCAGCTCCAGGGGAGCCGGGGAGCTGTTTTTT,CASSSRGAGELFF
TRBJ2-2,-,-,TRBV27,TGTGCCAGCAGTTTGTTGGTTTCCGCCGGGGAGCTGTTTTTT,CASSLLVSAGELFF
TRBJ2-1,-,TRBD2,TRBV27,TGTGCCAGCAGTTTATATCCGCTATATGCCCGGCGGGAGCCTTCGCATTACAATGAGCAGTTCTTC,CASSLYPLYARREPSHYNEQFF
TRBJ1-2,-,-,TRBV30,TGTGCCTGGAGTGCTTTAGGGGGCTACACCTTC,CAWSALGGYTF
TRBJ2-3,-,-,TRBV28,TGTGCCAGCAGCTCCGGGCCGAGGGATACGCAGTATTTT,CASSSGPRDTQYF
TRBJ2-4,once,-,TRBV11-2,TGTGCCAGCAGCCCAACTCACATACAGGTCCAAGGAAACATTCAGTACTTC,CASSPTHIQVQGNIQYF
TRBJ2-2,-,-,TRBV2,TGTGCCAGCAGTTCCCACGGGTGGGCGGACAGAAATACGAACACCGGGGAGCTGTTTTTT,CASSSHGWADRNTNTGELFF
TRBJ2-1,-,-,TRBV29-1,TGCAGCGTGGTAGGGGGGGACAGCTCCTACAATGAGCAGTTCTTC,CSVVGGDSSYNEQFF
TRBJ2-1,-,-,TRBV9,TGTGCCAGCAGCGCGGCCCAGCGGAATGAGCAGTTCTTC,CASSAAQRNEQFF
TRBJ2-1,-,TRBD2,TRBV4-1,TGCGCCAGCAGCCAAGAATGGCTAGCGGGAGGATCTAGCCCCTACAATGAGCAGTTCTTC,CASSQEWLAGGSSPYNEQFF
TRBJ2-7,-,TRBD2,TRBV11-2,TGTGCCAGCAGCTGGGGGAGGGACCACGAGCAGTACTTC,CASSWGRDHEQYF
TRBJ2-2,-,-,TRBV15,TGTGCCACCAGCAGCGAATACAGCGGGAACACCGGGGAGCTGTTTTTT,CATSSEYSGNTGELFF
TRBJ2-5,-,-,TRBV7-8,TGTGCCAGCAGCTCCGATGGGACCCAGTACTTC,CASSSDGTQYF
TRBJ2-2,-,-,TRBV7-9,TGTGCCAGCAGCCCTCAGGGCGTAGCGAACACCGGGGAGCTGTTTTTT,CASSPQGVANTGELFF
TRBJ1-1,-,-,TRBV2,TGTGCCAGCAGCGAGGACGGTCCTTTTGCTGAAGCTTTCTTT,CASSEDGPFAEAFF
TRBJ2-5,-,-,TRBV7-9,TGTGCCAGCAGCTTAGCGAACCGGGAGACCCAGTACTTC,CASSLANRETQYF
TRBJ2-3,-,-,TRBV5-4,TGTGCCAGCAGCTGGGGAGGCCGGAGCACAGATACGCAGTATTTT,CASSWGGRSTDTQYF
TRBJ1-1,-,-,TRBV19,TGTGCCAGTAGTAACCGGGGACGGACCATGAACACTGAAGCTTTCTTT,CASSNRGRTMNTEAFF
TRBJ2-7,once,TRBD2,TRBV14,TGTGCCAGCAGCCAGGACCTGCTAGCGGGAGGCCCCTACGAGCAGTACTTC,CASSQDLLAGGPYEQYF
TRBJ2-1,-,-,TRBV4-1,TGCGCCAGCAGCCAAGTTAGCGCCTCCTACAATGAGCAGTTCTTC,CASSQVSASYNEQFF
TRBJ1-1,-,-,TRBV7-9,TGTGCCAGCAGGGGGGTAGGTTTCACTGAAGCTTTCTTT,CASRGVGFTEAFF
TRBJ2-1,-,-,TRBV5-4,TGTGCCAGCAGCTACCCCGGACTCACCTCCGGTGAGCAGTTCTTC,CASSYPGLTSGEQFF
TRBJ2-1,-,-,TRBV2,TGTGCCAGCAGTGGGACCTATGAGCAGTTCTTC,CASSGTYEQFF
TRBJ1-3,-,TRBD1,TRBV28,TGTGCCAGCGGCACAGGGGCCGCTTTAGACACCATATATTTT,CASGTGAALDTIYF
TRBJ2-7,-,-,TRBV7-6,TGTGCCAGCAGCTTGACCGGACACTCCTACGAGCAGTACTTC,CASSLTGHSYEQYF